This T cell receptor (beta chain) was identified during a study of T cell repertoires in aging, cancer and after chemotherapy. This clonotype counts as large. Rearranged V-D-J TRB sequences were amplified with a mixed TRB-A/B primer pool. In TCRdb, the multiplex PCR reads were re-called with MiXCR into one record per CDR3 protein. The sample shows about 980 distinct CDR3 sequences, under 35% of them seen only once. This CDR3 has 13 amino acids. V was pared by 2 bases and J by 6 bases, with 10 bases between. In germline, CDR1 is MNHNS, CDR2 SASEGT. The template was genomic DNA from peripheral blood, not RNA.

V is TRBV6-1 and J is TRBJ1-1, with TRBD1 as a possible D gene (6 bases). Material: blood. This clonotype was obtained from a human donor with a solid tumor. CDR3 amino acids: CASSERTAAEAFF. The DNA of the CDR3 is TGTGCCAGCAGTGAAAGGACAGCCGCTGAAGCTTTCTTT.